This entry features one T cell receptor beta chain sequence. Its antigen is still unknown. This sample is drawn from a study of cytomegalovirus exposure and HLA in healthy donors. CDR1 and CDR2 (germline): GTSNPN, SVGIG (reference sequence). The CDR3 totals 12 residues. Trimming stripped 7 bases from V and 7 bases from J, with 14 bases between. Both 60 Vbeta primers and 13 Jbeta primers went into the PCR. TCRdb's copy holds only in-frame clones and misses some; the assay was immunoSEQ multiplex PCR. The table lists about 140,000 clones, around four fifths of them singletons. Broader study findings: Because they were indistinguishable, some V segments, including TRBV6-2 and TRBV6-3, were excluded. Later examination showed HLA-associated TCR beta chains had greater clonal expansion than equally common others. HLA alleles showed associations with 16,951 TCR beta sequences in a later analysis, at a 0.05 false discovery rate. Certain sequence variants were highly shared and formed a cluster, and this cluster was likely a sequencing artifact.

Sequencing was performed on PBMCs. The V gene is TRBV30, the J gene TRBJ2-1; D might be TRBD1 (7 bases). The receptor comes from a female donor in good health and CMV-seronegative. In nucleotides, the CDR3 is TGTGCCTACTCGACAGGGACTAATGAGCAGTTCTTC. It is translated as CAYSTGTNEQFF. The variable domain in full, with the rest retrieved from reference TRBV30 and TRBJ2-1, is SQTIHQWPATLVQPVGSPLSLECTVEGTSNPNLYWYRQAAGRGLQLLFYSVGIGQISSEVPQNLSASRPQDRQFILSSKKLLLSDSGFYLCAYSTGTNEQFFGPGTRLTVL.